A selection of T cell receptor beta chains follows, all from one sample in a study of cytomegalovirus exposure and HLA in healthy donors. Method: immunoSEQ multiplex PCR; TCRdb's copy keeps in-frame clones and lacks some. The sample records some 100,000 clones, 65% to 90% being singletons. Sequencing was performed on PBMCs. Source of these receptors: a woman in her 30s in good health and CMV-seronegative. CDR3s include the opening cysteine and the closing phenylalanine or tryptophan. A D gene is named only where the DNA matches it firmly. Clone sizes are given selectively: once, few, many, or a class where the clone is expanded.

>-|TRBV7-9|-|TRBJ1-1
CASQGVGTEAFF
TGTGCCAGCCAAGGGGTAGGGACTGAAGCTTTCTTT
>-|TRBV5-4|-|TRBJ2-5
CASSRGGNGQETQYF
TGTGCCAGCAGTCGCGGCGGGAACGGGCAAGAGACCCAGTACTTC
>-|TRBV5-1|-|TRBJ2-7
CASSLDLEGYEQYF
TGCGCCAGCAGCTTGGATCTGGAGGGCTACGAGCAGTACTTC
>-|TRBV19|TRBD1|TRBJ2-5
CASRTRTGGEETQYF
TGTGCCAGTAGGACCAGGACAGGGGGAGAAGAGACCCAGTACTTC
>once|TRBV27|-|TRBJ2-7
CASSFSGKRVMGTYEQYF
TGTGCCAGCAGTTTTTCCGGCAAGAGGGTCATGGGTACCTACGAGCAGTACTTC
>once|TRBV7-2|-|TRBJ1-5
CASSLWSGGNQPQHF
TGTGCCAGCAGCTTATGGTCCGGAGGCAATCAGCCCCAGCATTTT
>-|TRBV29-1|-|TRBJ2-2
CSVEIETNTGELFF
TGCAGCGTTGAGATTGAGACGAACACCGGGGAGCTGTTTTTT
>once|TRBV9|TRBD2|TRBJ2-3
CASSVGFGGGPGADTQYF
TGTGCCAGCAGCGTAGGATTCGGGGGGGGCCCTGGGGCAGATACGCAGTATTTT
>-|TRBV5-5|-|TRBJ2-2
CASSFGGQPNTGELFF
TGTGCCAGCAGCTTCGGCGGACAGCCGAACACCGGGGAGCTGTTTTTT
>-|TRBV7-8|-|TRBJ1-5
CASSLSAGGNQPQHF
TGTGCCAGCAGCTTAAGTGCAGGAGGAAATCAGCCCCAGCATTTT
>few|TRBV6-1|-|TRBJ1-2
CASSAQALANYGYTF
TGTGCCAGCAGTGCTCAGGCACTCGCTAACTATGGCTACACCTTC
>-|TRBV19|TRBD2|TRBJ2-7
CASSRTREARDEQYF
TGTGCCAGTAGTAGAACGCGGGAGGCCAGGGACGAGCAGTACTTC
>-|TRBV27|TRBD1|TRBJ1-5
CASNAGGLNQPQHF
TGTGCCAGCAACGCAGGGGGTCTCAATCAGCCCCAGCATTTT
>-|TRBV7-9|TRBD2|TRBJ2-5
CSSSPGLAGGLETQYF
TGTTCCAGCAGCCCCGGACTAGCGGGAGGTTTAGAGACCCAGTACTTC
>-|TRBV10-3|TRBD1|TRBJ2-2
CAITGDSNGELFF
TGTGCCATCACTGGGGACAGCAACGGGGAGCTGTTTTTT
>-|TRBV15|TRBD2|TRBJ2-1
CATSRAPSGREQFF
TGTGCCACCAGCAGAGCCCCCAGCGGGAGAGAGCAGTTCTTC
>once|TRBV6-5|TRBD2|TRBJ2-3
CASSRLAGNTDTQYF
TGTGCCAGCAGTCGACTAGCAGGAAACACAGATACGCAGTATTTT
>-|TRBV5-6|-|TRBJ2-3
CASKSGPSTDTQYF
TGTGCCTCTAAAAGCGGACCTAGCACAGATACGCAGTATTTT
>-|TRBV7-9|-|TRBJ1-4
CASSPSGSGNEKLFF
TGTGCCAGCAGCCCGAGTGGCAGCGGTAATGAAAAACTGTTTTTT
>-|TRBV5-1|TRBD2|TRBJ2-3
CASSLAASGSTDTQYF
TGCGCCAGCAGCTTGGCCGCTAGCGGGAGCACAGATACGCAGTATTTT
>-|TRBV11-2|-|TRBJ2-1
CASSPGLLGFDEQFF
TGTGCCAGCAGCCCAGGACTTCTGGGGTTTGATGAGCAGTTCTTC
>-|TRBV10-3|TRBD1|TRBJ1-2
CAISESGTGDGYTF
TGTGCCATCAGTGAGTCCGGGACAGGGGATGGCTACACCTTC
>-|TRBV2|TRBD2|TRBJ2-3
CASLAGSSTDTQYF
TGTGCCAGCTTAGCGGGGTCTAGCACAGATACGCAGTATTTT
>-|TRBV6-1|TRBD2|TRBJ2-5
CASSEGLAGGPGYF
TGTGCCAGCAGTGAGGGACTAGCGGGAGGGCCGGGGTACTTC
>-|TRBV2|-|TRBJ2-2
CASSGLAIGELFF
TGTGCCAGCAGTGGCCTAGCGATCGGGGAGCTGTTTTTT